This T cell receptor (beta chain) was captured in a study of CD8+ T cells in alopecia areata. The wider study: Tofacitinib was given for 6 to 18 months, then stopped for 6 months.

Germline V gene lookup returns CDR1 SGHAT and CDR2 FQNNGV. The trim removed 4 bases at V and 1 base at J, leaving 5 bases unmatched. The CDR3 has 15 amino acids. As to treatment: oral pan-JAK inhibitor, 5-10 mg twice daily. Findings and limits, study-wide: In blood and scalp, many expanded lesional clones persisted during tofacitinib. In lesional scalp, particularly from alopecia totalis/universalis, clonality was higher than in normal scalp.

Once RNA had been extracted, it was reverse transcribed into cDNA to act as the sequencing template. Profiling relied on immunoSEQ multiplex PCR, and the TCRdb table lists in-frame clones only, not all of them. The repertoire includes 200,000 to 250,000 clones, roughly two fifths of them detected once, and just under 0.5% sits in the top ten. In this sample, this clone turned up a few times. The antigen is not known. The TCR sequence derives from a human donor with alopecia areata. The source was CD4+ T cells sorted from blood, collected around week 30, from a patient treated with tofacitinib. V gene TRBV11-2 combines with J gene TRBJ2-5; 8 nucleotides match TRBD2. The CDR3: CASSSGTSGQETQYF. Here the CDR3 DNA reads TGTGCCAGCAGCTCCGGAACTAGCGGCCAAGAGACCCAGTACTTC.